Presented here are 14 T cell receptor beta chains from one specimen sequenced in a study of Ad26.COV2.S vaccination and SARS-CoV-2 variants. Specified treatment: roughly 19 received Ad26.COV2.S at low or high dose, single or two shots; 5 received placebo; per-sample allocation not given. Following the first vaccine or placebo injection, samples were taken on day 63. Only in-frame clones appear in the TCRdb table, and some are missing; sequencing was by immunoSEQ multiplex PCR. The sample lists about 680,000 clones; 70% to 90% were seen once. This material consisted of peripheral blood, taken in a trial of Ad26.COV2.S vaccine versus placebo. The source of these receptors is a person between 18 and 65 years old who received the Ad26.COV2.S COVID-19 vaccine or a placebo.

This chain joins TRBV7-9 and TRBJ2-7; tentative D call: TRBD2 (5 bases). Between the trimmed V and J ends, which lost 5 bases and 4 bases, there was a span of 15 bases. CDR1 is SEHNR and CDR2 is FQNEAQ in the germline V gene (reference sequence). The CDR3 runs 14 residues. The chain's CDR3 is CASSRGLEFYEQYF. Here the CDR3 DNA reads TGTGCCAGCAGCCGAGGGCTAGAGTTTTACGAGCAGTACTTC.

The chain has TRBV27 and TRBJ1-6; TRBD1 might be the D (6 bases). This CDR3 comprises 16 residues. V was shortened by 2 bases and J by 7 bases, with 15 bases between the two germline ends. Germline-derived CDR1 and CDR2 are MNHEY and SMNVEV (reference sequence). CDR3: CASSLIGNRENSPLHF. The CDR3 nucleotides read TGTGCCAGCAGTTTAATCGGTAACAGGGAGAATTCACCCCTCCACTTT.

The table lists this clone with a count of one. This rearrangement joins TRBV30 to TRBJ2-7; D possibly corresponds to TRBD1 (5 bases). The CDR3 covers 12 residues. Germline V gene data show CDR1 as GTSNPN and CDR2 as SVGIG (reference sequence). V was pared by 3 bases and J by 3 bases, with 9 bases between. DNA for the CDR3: TGTGCCTGGAGCCCGGACAACTACGAGCAGTACTTC. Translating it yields CAWSPDNYEQYF.

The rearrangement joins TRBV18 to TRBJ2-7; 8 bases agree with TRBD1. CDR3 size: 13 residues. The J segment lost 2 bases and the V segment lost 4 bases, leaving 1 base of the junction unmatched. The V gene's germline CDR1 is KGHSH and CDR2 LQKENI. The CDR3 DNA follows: TGTGCCAGCTCACTGACAGGGGCCTACGAGCAGTACTTC. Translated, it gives CASSLTGAYEQYF. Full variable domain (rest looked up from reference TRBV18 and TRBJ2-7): NAGVMQNPRHLVRRRGQEARLRCSPMKGHSHVYWYRQLPEEGLKFMVYLQKENIIDESGMPKERFSAEFPKEGPSILRIQQVVRGDSAAYFCASSLTGAYEQYFGPGTRLTVT.

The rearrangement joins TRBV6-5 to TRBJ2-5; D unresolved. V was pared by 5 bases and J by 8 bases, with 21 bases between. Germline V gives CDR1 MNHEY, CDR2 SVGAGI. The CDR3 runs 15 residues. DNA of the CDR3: TGTGCCAGCAGTAGTCTAAGGGAATGGGGTGGAACCCAGTACTTC. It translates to CASSSLREWGGTQYF.

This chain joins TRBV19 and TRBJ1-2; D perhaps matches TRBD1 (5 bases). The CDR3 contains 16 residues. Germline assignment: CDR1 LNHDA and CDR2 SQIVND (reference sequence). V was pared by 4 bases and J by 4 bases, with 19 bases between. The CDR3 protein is CASSTWPGDRSYGYTF. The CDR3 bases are TGTGCCAGTAGTACCTGGCCAGGCGACAGATCCTATGGCTACACCTTC.

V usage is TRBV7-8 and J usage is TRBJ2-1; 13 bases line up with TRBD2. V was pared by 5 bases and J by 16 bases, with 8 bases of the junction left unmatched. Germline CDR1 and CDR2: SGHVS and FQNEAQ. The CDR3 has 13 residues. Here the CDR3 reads CASSTTSGGLLFF. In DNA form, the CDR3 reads TGTGCCAGCAGCACGACTAGCGGGGGGCTCCTATTCTTC.

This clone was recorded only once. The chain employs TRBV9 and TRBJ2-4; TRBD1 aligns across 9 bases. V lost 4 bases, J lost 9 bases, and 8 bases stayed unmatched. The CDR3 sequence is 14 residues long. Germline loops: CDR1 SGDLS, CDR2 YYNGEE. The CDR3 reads CASSSLGQGAIQYF. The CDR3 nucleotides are TGTGCCAGCAGCTCCTTGGGACAGGGCGCCATTCAGTACTTC.

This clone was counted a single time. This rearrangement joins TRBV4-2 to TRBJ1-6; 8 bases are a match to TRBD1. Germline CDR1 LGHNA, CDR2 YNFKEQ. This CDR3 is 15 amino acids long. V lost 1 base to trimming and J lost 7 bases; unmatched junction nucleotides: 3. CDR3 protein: CASSQVQGENSPLHF. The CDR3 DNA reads TGTGCCAGCAGCCAAGTACAGGGGGAGAATTCACCCCTCCACTTT.

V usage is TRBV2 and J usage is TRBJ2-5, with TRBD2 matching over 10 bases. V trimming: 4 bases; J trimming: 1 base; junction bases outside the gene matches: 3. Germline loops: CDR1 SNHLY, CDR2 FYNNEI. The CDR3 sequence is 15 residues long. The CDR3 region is CASSGASGGQETQYF. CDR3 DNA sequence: TGTGCCAGCAGTGGGGCTAGCGGGGGCCAAGAGACCCAGTACTTC.

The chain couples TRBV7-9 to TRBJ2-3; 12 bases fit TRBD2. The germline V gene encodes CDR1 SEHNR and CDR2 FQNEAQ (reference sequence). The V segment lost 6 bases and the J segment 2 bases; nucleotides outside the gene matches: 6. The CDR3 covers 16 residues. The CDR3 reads CASSFGLAGTTDTQYF. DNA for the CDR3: TGTGCCAGCAGTTTCGGACTAGCGGGGACCACAGATACGCAGTATTTT.

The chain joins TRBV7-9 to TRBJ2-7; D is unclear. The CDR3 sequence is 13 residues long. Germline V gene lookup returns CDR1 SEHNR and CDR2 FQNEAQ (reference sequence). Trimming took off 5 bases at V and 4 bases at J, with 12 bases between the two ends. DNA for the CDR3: TGTGCCAGCAGCCCGGACCCGGTATACGAGCAGTACTTC. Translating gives CASSPDPVYEQYF.

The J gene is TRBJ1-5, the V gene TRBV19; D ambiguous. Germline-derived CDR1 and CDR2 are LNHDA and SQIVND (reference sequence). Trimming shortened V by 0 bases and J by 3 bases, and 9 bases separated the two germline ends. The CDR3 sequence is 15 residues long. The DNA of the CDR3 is TGTGCCAGTAGTATAGAAGGAGTACTCAATCAGCCCCAGCATTTT. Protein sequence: CASSIEGVLNQPQHF.

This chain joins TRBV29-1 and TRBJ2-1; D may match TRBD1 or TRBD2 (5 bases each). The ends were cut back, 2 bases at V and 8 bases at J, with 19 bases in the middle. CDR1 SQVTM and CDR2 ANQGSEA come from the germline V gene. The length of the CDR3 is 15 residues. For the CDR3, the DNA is TGCAGCGTTGAACCGGACACGGGGCGATTCGATGAGCAGTTCTTC. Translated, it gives CSVEPDTGRFDEQFF.